These 30 T cell receptor beta chains were all obtained from the same sample, sequenced in a study of Ad26.COV2.S vaccination and SARS-CoV-2 variants. Generated by immunoSEQ multiplex PCR, the TCRdb table keeps only in-frame clones and is missing some. The repertoire holds a few hundred thousand clones, with approximately 88% as singletons. Documented treatment: some 19 received Ad26.COV2.S at low or high dose, single or two shots; several received placebo; per-sample allocation not given. Specimens were obtained on day 63 following the first vaccine or placebo injection. Sequenced material: peripheral blood, taken in a trial of Ad26.COV2.S vaccine versus placebo. The receptors originated from a person aged 18-65 years who received the Ad26.COV2.S COVID-19 vaccine or a placebo.

The rearrangement uses TRBV9 and TRBJ1-6, with 8 bases lining up with TRBD1. CDR1 SGDLS and CDR2 YYNGEE come from the germline V gene. This CDR3 spans 14 amino acids. After removal of 3 bases from V and 10 bases from J, the junction contained 6 bases not matched to a gene. The CDR3 is CASSARTGNSPLHF. DNA of the CDR3: TGTGCCAGCAGCGCTCGGACAGGGAACTCACCCCTCCACTTT.

The rearrangement links TRBV6-5 to TRBJ1-6; no definite D call. Per the germline V gene, CDR1 is MNHEY and CDR2 is SVGAGI. Trimming cost V 2 bases and J 5 bases, with 10 bases left between them. The CDR3 extends over 15 amino acids. CDR3 nucleotide sequence: TGTGCCAGCAGTTACGCGTCAGTGGATAATTCACCCCTCCACTTT. It yields the protein CASSYASVDNSPLHF.

This chain joins TRBV5-4 and TRBJ2-1; D is ambiguous. The CDR3 spans 17 residues. CDR1 is SGHNT, CDR2 YYREEE, per germline (reference sequence). V dropped 4 bases and J dropped 5 bases, with 22 bases sitting between them. The CDR3 loop reads CASSLGLSHSPNNEQFF. DNA of the CDR3: TGTGCCAGCAGCCTCGGCCTCTCCCATAGTCCCAACAATGAGCAGTTCTTC.

The CDR3 DNA follows: TGCGCCAGCAGCTTGGGACAGGCCTACAATGAGCAGTTCTTC. Amino acid sequence: CASSLGQAYNEQFF. The rearrangement links TRBV5-1 to TRBJ2-1, with D possibly TRBD1 on 6 matching bases. This CDR3 has 14 residues. Trimming took 0 bases from V and 2 from J, leaving 6 bases between them. Per germline, CDR1 SGHRS and CDR2 YFSETQ.

The genes are TRBV7-2 and TRBJ1-2; D may be TRBD1 (5 bases). Trimming removed 5 bases from V and 7 bases from J, with 20 bases in between. CDR3 size: 15 residues. Per the germline V gene, CDR1 is SGHTA and CDR2 is FQGNSA. CDR3 residues: CASSVGDLGSAGYTF. The CDR3 coding sequence is TGTGCCAGCAGCGTAGGGGACCTAGGGTCGGCTGGCTACACCTTC.

V and J are TRBV2 and TRBJ2-5; 7 bases line up with TRBD1. J lost 5 bases, V lost 8 bases, and 5 bases had no gene match. The CDR3 runs 12 residues. CDR1 SNHLY and CDR2 FYNNEI come from the germline V gene. This CDR3 reads CASETGSETQYF. The CDR3 DNA reads as TGTGCCAGCGAGACAGGGTCGGAGACCCAGTACTTC.

The rearrangement joins TRBV5-6 to TRBJ2-1, with D perhaps matching TRBD1 (6 bases). Trimming left V 0 bases short and J 4 bases short, with 20 bases between. Germline loops: CDR1 SGHDT, CDR2 YYEEEE. The CDR3 is made up of 18 amino acids. CDR3 nucleotides: TGTGCCAGCAGCTTGGGGTATGGGGGCGGCGCCGGGTACAATGAGCAGTTCTTC. Protein product: CASSLGYGGGAGYNEQFF.

The chain links TRBV29-1 to TRBJ2-7, with 11 bases matching TRBD2. CDR1 SQVTM and CDR2 ANQGSEA come from the germline V gene. This CDR3 spans 15 amino acids. The trim removed 6 bases at V and 0 bases at J, leaving 7 bases unmatched. CDR3 sequence (DNA): TGCAGCGTGCAAAGACTAGCGGGGTTCTCCTACGAGCAGTACTTC. Translation gives CSVQRLAGFSYEQYF.

The chain employs TRBV6-5 and TRBJ2-3, with TRBD2 matching over 11 bases. Germline-derived CDR1 and CDR2 are MNHEY and SVGAGI. V shed 6 bases and J 6 bases; nucleotides not matched to a gene: 8. The CDR3 is 15 residues long. The CDR3 reads CASRLGLAGYDTQYF. The CDR3 coding sequence is TGTGCCAGCAGGCTCGGACTAGCGGGTTACGATACGCAGTATTTT.

V usage is TRBV7-2 and J usage is TRBJ2-7; 7 bases are shared with TRBD1. This CDR3 has 15 amino acids. Germline CDR1 and CDR2: SGHTA and FQGNSA. The ends lost 6 bases at V and 0 bases at J; junction bases unmatched: 8. The CDR3 sequence: CASRISAGGSYEQYF. The CDR3 nucleotides are TGTGCCAGCAGAATATCGGCAGGGGGCTCCTACGAGCAGTACTTC.

The J gene is TRBJ2-3, the V gene TRBV10-1; unclear D gene. This CDR3 has 16 residues. V was cut by 0 bases and J by 0 bases, with 10 bases left in between. CDR1 WNHNN and CDR2 SYGVQD come from the germline V gene (reference sequence). The CDR3 DNA is TGCGCCAGCAGTGAGTCGGCGGTCCCAAGCACAGATACGCAGTATTTT. Its protein is CASSESAVPSTDTQYF.

This clone was detected only once. This sequence joins TRBV7-2 and TRBJ2-2; 7 bases align to TRBD2. The ends lost 5 bases at V and 3 bases at J; junction bases unmatched: 6. CDR1 is SGHTA and CDR2 is FQGNSA in the germline V gene. The CDR3 consists of 15 residues. The DNA for the CDR3 is TGTGCCAGCAGCCCACGGGGGGTGGACACCGGGGAGCTGTTTTTT. This gives the protein CASSPRGVDTGELFF. Full variable domain (outside the CDR3, taken from reference TRBV7-2 and TRBJ2-2): GAGVSQSPSNKVTEKGKDVELRCDPISGHTALYWYRQSLGQGLEFLIYFQGNSAPDKSGLPSDRFSAERTGGSVSTLTIQRTQQEDSAVYLCASSPRGVDTGELFFGEGSRLTVL.

V is TRBV28 and J is TRBJ1-3; D may be TRBD1 (5 bases). The germline gives CDR1 MDHEN, CDR2 SYDVKM. CDR3 length: 15 residues. Trimming cost V 9 bases and J 0 bases, with 15 bases left between them. CDR3 bases: TGTGCCAGTCGAATGCAGGGTTACTCTGGAAACACCATATATTTT. Encoded protein: CASRMQGYSGNTIYF.

This clone was recorded only once. The chain couples TRBV28 to TRBJ2-1, with 8 bases that match TRBD1. This CDR3 is 18 amino acids long. Trimming cost V 6 bases and J 4 bases; bases outside gene matches: 17. Germline CDR1 is MDHEN and CDR2 is SYDVKM. CDR3 bases: TGTGCCAGCAGCCGATTGGCCCGGGACAGGAGGACGTACAATGAGCAGTTCTTC. Protein: CASSRLARDRRTYNEQFF.

V and J are TRBV28 and TRBJ1-6; no clear D gene. Trimming shortened V by 7 bases and J by 10 bases, and 14 bases separated the two germline ends. Germline V gene data show CDR1 as MDHEN and CDR2 as SYDVKM. CDR3 length equals 13 residues. In nucleotides, the CDR3 is TGTGCCAGCAACCCTGGGGTGTACTCACCCCTCCACTTT. Translated, it gives CASNPGVYSPLHF.

CDR3 sequence reads: CASSLDVSGTGGDEQYF. CDR3 bases: TGCGCCAGCAGCTTAGACGTATCCGGGACAGGGGGCGACGAGCAGTACTTC. V gene TRBV5-1 combines with J gene TRBJ2-7, with 12 bases matching TRBD1. The CDR3 is 17 amino acids. The germline CDR1 and CDR2 sequences are SGHRS and YFSETQ. After removal of 2 bases from V and 5 bases from J, the junction contained 11 bases not matched to a gene.

This clone was seen a handful of times. This rearrangement joins TRBV4-1 to TRBJ2-7; perhaps TRBD2 as D (5 bases). The CDR3 sequence is 15 residues long. Trimming shortened V by 0 bases and J by 2 bases, and 11 bases separated the two germline ends. Germline CDR1 is MGHRA and CDR2 is YSYEKL. The chain's CDR3 is CASSQEASGTYEQYF. In DNA form, the CDR3 reads TGCGCCAGCAGCCAAGAGGCCAGCGGAACCTACGAGCAGTACTTC.

The chain combines TRBV6-6 with TRBJ2-2; TRBD1 might be the D (6 bases). Germline V gene sequence: CDR1 MNHNY, CDR2 SVGAGI (reference sequence). Trimming removed 1 base at V and 8 bases at J, with 11 bases between. The CDR3 is 14 residues long. This chain's CDR3 is CASSYYRAPGELFF. In nucleotides, the CDR3 is TGTGCCAGCAGTTACTACAGGGCACCGGGGGAGCTGTTTTTT.

This chain joins TRBV27 and TRBJ1-6; possible D gene TRBD1, 5 bases. The CDR3 loop spans 15 amino acids. V shed 0 bases and J shed 6 bases, with 9 bases lying between them. Germline V gene data show CDR1 as MNHEY and CDR2 as SMNVEV (reference sequence). The CDR3 here is CASSLSAGFNSPLHF. CDR3 nucleotide sequence: TGTGCCAGCAGTTTATCGGCAGGGTTTAATTCACCCCTCCACTTT.

V is TRBV19 and J is TRBJ1-4; 8 nucleotides match TRBD1. Trimming cost V 7 bases and J 8 bases; bases outside gene matches: 6. Per germline, CDR1 LNHDA and CDR2 SQIVND (reference sequence). The CDR3 totals 13 residues. CDR3 DNA: TGTGCCAGTAAGGGGACAGGCCTGGAAAAACTGTTTTTT. Translated, it gives CASKGTGLEKLFF.

V gene TRBV30 combines with J gene TRBJ1-6; no reliable D call. The CDR3 has 14 residues. Looked up from germline, CDR1 is GTSNPN and CDR2 is SVGIG (reference sequence). Trimming cost V 0 bases and J 5 bases, with 8 bases left between them. In nucleotides, the CDR3 is TGTGCCTGGAGTGTACTCGGGAATAATTCACCCCTCCACTTT. Amino acid sequence: CAWSVLGNNSPLHF.

The rearrangement links TRBV7-6 to TRBJ1-1, with D possibly matching TRBD1 (6 bases). V lost 4 bases, J lost 1 base, and 10 bases lay in between. This CDR3 has 14 residues. Germline CDR1 and CDR2: SGHVS and FNYEAQ. This CDR3 reads CASSSGGQNTEAFF. The CDR3 DNA reads TGTGCCAGCAGCTCGGGGGGGCAGAACACTGAAGCTTTCTTT.

V and J are TRBV6-5 and TRBJ2-2, with D perhaps matching TRBD1 (6 bases). Between the trimmed V and J ends, which lost 5 bases and 3 bases, there was a span of 10 bases. CDR1 and CDR2 from the germline V gene are MNHEY and SVGAGI. This CDR3 is 14 amino acids long. The CDR3 reads CASSTGRDTGELFF. Here the CDR3 DNA reads TGTGCCAGCAGTACAGGGAGAGACACCGGGGAGCTGTTTTTT.

This clone was seen only once. The chain recombines TRBV11-2 with TRBJ2-7; a possible D gene is TRBD2 (6 bases). Per germline, CDR1 SGHAT and CDR2 FQNNGV. The V end lost 5 bases, the J end lost 1 base, and 18 bases lay between the germline ends. The CDR3 spans 16 residues. The CDR3 region has the DNA TGTGCCAGCAGCCTACTGGGTGGAGGGGTATCCTACGAGCAGTACTTC. Translating gives CASSLLGGGVSYEQYF.

This chain connects TRBV6-5 to TRBJ1-5; D not resolved. This CDR3 is 13 amino acids long. Germline V gives CDR1 MNHEY, CDR2 SVGAGI. Trimming pared 2 bases from V and 5 bases from J, leaving 7 bases between. As DNA, the CDR3 is TGTGCCAGCAGTTACGCACTAGATCAGCCCCAGCATTTT. Amino acids: CASSYALDQPQHF.

The chain has TRBV30 and TRBJ2-7; 8 bases agree with TRBD1. The CDR3 runs 14 residues. Germline CDR1 reads GTSNPN; CDR2 reads SVGIG (reference sequence). Germline trimming cut 4 bases from V and 3 bases from J; bases unmatched to any gene: 8. CDR3 DNA sequence: TGTGCCTGGACCACTGGAGGACAGGGCTACGAGCAGTACTTC. It encodes CAWTTGGQGYEQYF.

The chain employs TRBV30 and TRBJ2-2; D unresolved. This CDR3 comprises 13 residues. With 0 bases removed from V and 6 bases from J, the gap between germline ends came to 8 bases. The germline V gene encodes CDR1 GTSNPN and CDR2 SVGIG (reference sequence). Written as DNA, the CDR3 is TGTGCCTGGAGTGTACGAGCCCCCGGGGAGCTGTTTTTT. Translated: CAWSVRAPGELFF.

The chain links TRBV7-2 to TRBJ2-3; 10 nucleotides line up with TRBD2. This CDR3 has 17 amino acids. The germline V gene encodes CDR1 SGHTA and CDR2 FQGNSA. The ends lost 7 bases at V and 0 bases at J; junction bases unmatched: 10. DNA of the CDR3: TGTGCCAGCAACGTAGACGGACTAGCGGACAGCACAGATACGCAGTATTTT. Residues: CASNVDGLADSTDTQYF.

This clone occurred a few times. This chain joins TRBV7-6 and TRBJ2-1, with D unclear. This CDR3 comprises 18 residues. V lost 1 base and J lost 2, with 18 bases in between. Germline V CDR1 and CDR2: SGHVS, FNYEAQ. CDR3 DNA: TGTGCCAGCAGCTTAGGTCTATCAGGCACGAGCCCCTACAATGAGCAGTTCTTC. This gives the protein CASSLGLSGTSPYNEQFF.

This clone came up many times. This chain links TRBV19 with TRBJ2-1, with TRBD2 identical over 9 bases. V dropped 5 bases and J dropped 0; count of bases not matched to a gene: 2. The length of the CDR3 is 15 residues. CDR1 LNHDA and CDR2 SQIVND come from the germline V gene (reference sequence). CDR3 region: CASSPRGGSYNEQFF. Written as DNA, the CDR3 is TGTGCCAGTAGTCCGCGGGGGGGCTCCTACAATGAGCAGTTCTTC.